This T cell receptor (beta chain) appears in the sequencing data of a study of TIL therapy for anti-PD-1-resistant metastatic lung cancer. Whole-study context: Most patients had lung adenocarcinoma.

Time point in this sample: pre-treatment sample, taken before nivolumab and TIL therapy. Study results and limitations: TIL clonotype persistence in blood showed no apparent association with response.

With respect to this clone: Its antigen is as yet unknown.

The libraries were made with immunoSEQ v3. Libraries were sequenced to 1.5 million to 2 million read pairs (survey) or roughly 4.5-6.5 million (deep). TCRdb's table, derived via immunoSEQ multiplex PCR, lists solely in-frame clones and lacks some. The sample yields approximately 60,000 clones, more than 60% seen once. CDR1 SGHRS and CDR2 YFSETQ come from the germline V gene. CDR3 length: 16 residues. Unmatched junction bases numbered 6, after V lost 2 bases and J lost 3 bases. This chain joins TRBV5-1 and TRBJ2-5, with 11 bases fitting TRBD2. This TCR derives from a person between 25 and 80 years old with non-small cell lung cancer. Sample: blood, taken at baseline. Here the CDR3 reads CASSLEQLAGEETQYF. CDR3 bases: TGCGCCAGCAGCTTAGAGCAACTAGCGGGGGAAGAGACCCAGTACTTC. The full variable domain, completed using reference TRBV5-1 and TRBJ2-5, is KAGVTQTPRYLIKTRGQQVTLSCSPISGHRSVSWYQQTPGQGLQFLFEYFSETQRNKGNFPGRFSGRQFSNSRSEMNVSTLELGDSALYLCASSLEQLAGEETQYFGPGTRLLVL.